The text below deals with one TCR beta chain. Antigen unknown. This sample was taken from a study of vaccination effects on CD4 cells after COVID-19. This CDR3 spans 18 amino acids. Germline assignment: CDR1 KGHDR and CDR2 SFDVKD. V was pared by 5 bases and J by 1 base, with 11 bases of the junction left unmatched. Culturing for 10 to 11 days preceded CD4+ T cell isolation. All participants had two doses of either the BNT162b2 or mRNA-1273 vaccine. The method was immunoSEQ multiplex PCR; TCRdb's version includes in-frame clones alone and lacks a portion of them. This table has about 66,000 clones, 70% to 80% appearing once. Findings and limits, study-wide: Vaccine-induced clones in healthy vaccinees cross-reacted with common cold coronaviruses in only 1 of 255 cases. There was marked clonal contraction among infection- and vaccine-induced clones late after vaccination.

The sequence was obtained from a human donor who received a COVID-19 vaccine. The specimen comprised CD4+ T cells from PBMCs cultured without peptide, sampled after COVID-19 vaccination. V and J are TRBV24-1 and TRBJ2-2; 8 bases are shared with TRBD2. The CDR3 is CATSAHFSAGGNTGELFF. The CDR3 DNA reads TGTGCCACCAGTGCTCACTTTTCGGCGGGGGGGAACACCGGGGAGCTGTTTTTT.